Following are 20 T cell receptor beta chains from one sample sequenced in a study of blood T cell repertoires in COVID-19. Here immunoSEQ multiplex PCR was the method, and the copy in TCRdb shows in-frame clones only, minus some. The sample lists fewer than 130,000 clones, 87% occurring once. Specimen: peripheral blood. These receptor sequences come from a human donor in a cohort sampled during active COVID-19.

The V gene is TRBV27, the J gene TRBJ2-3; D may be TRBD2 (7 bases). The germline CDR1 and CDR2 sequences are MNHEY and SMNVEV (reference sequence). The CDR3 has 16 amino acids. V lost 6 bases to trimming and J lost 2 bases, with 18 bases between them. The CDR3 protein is CASSERGAGVTDTQYF. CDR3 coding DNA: TGTGCCAGCAGCGAAAGGGGGGCGGGGGTCACAGATACGCAGTATTTT.

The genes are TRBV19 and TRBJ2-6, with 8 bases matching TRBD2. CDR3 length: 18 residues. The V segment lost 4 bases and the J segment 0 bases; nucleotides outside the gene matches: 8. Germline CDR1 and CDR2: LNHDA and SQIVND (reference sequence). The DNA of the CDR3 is TGTGCCAGTAGTAAGGCCGAACTAGCGGTCTCTGGGGCCAACGTCCTGACTTTC. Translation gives CASSKAELAVSGANVLTF.

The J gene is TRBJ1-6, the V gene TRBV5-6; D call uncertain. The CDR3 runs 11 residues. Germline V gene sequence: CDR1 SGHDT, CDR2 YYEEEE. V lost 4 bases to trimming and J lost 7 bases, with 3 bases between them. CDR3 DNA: TGTGCCAGCAGCCGGAATTCACCCCTCCACTTT. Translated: CASSRNSPLHF.

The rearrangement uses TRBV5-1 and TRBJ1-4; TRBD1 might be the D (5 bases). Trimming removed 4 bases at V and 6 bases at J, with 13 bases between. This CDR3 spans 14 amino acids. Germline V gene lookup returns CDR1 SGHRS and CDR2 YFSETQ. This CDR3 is CASSRAGEDEKLFF. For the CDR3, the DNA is TGCGCCAGCAGCCGGGCGGGGGAGGATGAAAAACTGTTTTTT.

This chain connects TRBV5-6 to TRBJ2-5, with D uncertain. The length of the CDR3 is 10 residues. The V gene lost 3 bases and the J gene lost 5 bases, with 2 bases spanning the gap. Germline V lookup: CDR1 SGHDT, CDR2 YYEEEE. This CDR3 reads CASSSETQYF. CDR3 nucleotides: TGTGCCAGCAGCTCGGAGACCCAGTACTTC.

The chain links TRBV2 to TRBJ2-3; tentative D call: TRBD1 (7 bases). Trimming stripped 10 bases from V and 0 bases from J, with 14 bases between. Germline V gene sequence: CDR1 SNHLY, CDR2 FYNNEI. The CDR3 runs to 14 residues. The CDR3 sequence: CAIQGGPSTDTQYF. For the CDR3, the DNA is TGTGCCATCCAGGGGGGCCCTAGCACAGATACGCAGTATTTT. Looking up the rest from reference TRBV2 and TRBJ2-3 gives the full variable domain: EPEVTQTPSHQVTQMGQEVILRCVPISNHLYFYWYRQILGQKVEFLVSFYNNEISEKSEIFDDQFSVERPDGSNFTLKIRSTKLEDSAMYFCAIQGGPSTDTQYFGPGTRLTVL.

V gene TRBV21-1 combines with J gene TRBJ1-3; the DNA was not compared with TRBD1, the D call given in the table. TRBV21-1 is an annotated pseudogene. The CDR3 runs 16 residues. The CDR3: CASRPYNRRSGNTIYF. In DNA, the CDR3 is TGTGCCAGCAGGCCTTATAACAGACGCTCTGGAAACACCATATATTTT.

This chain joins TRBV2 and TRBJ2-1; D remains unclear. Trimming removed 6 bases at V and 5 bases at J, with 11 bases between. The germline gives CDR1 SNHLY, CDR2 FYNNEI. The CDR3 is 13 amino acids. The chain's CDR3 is CASSQLVNNEQFF. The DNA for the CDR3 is TGTGCCAGCAGCCAACTCGTGAACAATGAGCAGTTCTTC.

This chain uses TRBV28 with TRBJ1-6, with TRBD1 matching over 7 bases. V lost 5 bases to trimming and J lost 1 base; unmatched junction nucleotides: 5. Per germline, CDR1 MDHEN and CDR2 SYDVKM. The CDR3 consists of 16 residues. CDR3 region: CASSVYRGSYNSPLHF. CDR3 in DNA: TGTGCCAGCAGTGTCTACAGGGGATCCTATAATTCACCCCTCCACTTT.

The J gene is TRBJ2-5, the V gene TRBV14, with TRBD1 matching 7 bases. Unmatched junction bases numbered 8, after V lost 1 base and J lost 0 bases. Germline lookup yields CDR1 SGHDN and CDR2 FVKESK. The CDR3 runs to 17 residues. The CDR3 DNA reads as TGTGCCAGCAGCCAAGTATGGGCAGGGGGTCACCAAGAGACCCAGTACTTC. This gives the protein CASSQVWAGGHQETQYF. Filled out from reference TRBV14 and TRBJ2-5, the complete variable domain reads EAGVTQFPSHSVIEKGQTVTLRCDPISGHDNLYWYRRVMGKEIKFLLHFVKESKQDESGMPNNRFLAERTGGTYSTLKVQPAELEDSGVYFCASSQVWAGGHQETQYFGPGTRLLVL.

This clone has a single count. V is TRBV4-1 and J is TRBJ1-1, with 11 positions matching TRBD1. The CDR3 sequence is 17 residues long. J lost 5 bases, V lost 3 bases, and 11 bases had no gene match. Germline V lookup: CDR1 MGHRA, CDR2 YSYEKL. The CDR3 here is CASSHRDRGSGRTEAFF. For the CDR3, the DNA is TGCGCCAGCAGCCACAGGGACAGGGGGTCCGGGAGGACTGAAGCTTTCTTT.

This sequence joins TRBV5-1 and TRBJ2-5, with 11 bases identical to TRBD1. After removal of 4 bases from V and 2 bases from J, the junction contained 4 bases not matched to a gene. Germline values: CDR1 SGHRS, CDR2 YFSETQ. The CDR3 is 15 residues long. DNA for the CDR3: TGCGCCAGCAGCGGAGGGACAGGGGGGCAAGAGACCCAGTACTTC. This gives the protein CASSGGTGGQETQYF.

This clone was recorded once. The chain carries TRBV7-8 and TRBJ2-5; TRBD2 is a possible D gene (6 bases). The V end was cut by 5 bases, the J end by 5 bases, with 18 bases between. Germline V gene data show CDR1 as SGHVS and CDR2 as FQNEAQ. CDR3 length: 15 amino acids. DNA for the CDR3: TGTGCCAGCAGCCAGAGGAGGGGAGCATGGGAGACCCAGTACTTC. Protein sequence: CASSQRRGAWETQYF.

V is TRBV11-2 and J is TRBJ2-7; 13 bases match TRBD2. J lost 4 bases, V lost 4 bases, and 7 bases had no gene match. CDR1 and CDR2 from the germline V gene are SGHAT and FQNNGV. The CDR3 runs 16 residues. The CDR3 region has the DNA TGTGCCAGCAGCTCGGGGACTAGCGGGGTGATGTACGAGCAGTACTTC. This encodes CASSSGTSGVMYEQYF.

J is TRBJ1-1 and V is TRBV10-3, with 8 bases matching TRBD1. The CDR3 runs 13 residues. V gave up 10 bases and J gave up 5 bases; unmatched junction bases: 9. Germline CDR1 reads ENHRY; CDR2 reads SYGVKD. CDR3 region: CATLEQGGTEAFF. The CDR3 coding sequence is TGTGCCACCCTTGAACAGGGGGGGACTGAAGCTTTCTTT.

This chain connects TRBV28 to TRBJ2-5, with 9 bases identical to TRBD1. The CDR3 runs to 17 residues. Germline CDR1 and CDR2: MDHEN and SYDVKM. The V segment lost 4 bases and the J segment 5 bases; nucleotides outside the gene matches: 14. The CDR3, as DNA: TGTGCCAGCAGTTCTGGGGACAGGGCTATGAGGATGGAGACCCAGTACTTC. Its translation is CASSSGDRAMRMETQYF.

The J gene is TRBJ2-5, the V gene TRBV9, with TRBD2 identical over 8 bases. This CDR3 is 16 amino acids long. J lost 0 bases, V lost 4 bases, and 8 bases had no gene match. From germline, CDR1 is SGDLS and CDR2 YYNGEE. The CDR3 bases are TGTGCCAGCAGCCCTTTCGGGGGGGGATACCAAGAGACCCAGTACTTC. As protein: CASSPFGGGYQETQYF.

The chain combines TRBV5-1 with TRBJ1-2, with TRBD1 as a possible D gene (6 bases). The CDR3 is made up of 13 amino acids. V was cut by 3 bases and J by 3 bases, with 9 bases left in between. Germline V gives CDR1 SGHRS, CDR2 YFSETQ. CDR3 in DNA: TGCGCCAGCAGCTCAGGACAGTACTATGGCTACACCTTC. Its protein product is CASSSGQYYGYTF.

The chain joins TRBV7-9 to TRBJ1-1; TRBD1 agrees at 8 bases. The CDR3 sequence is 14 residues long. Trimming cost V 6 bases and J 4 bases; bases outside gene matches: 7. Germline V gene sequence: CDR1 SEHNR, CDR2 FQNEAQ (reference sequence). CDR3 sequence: CASRGTGLLTEAFF. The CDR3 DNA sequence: TGTGCCAGCAGGGGGACAGGCCTACTCACTGAAGCTTTCTTT.

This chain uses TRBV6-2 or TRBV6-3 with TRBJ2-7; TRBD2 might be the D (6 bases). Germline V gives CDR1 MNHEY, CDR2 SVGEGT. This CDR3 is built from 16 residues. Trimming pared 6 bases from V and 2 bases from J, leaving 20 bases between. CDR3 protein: CASSPMKASAAYEQYF. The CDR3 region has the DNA TGTGCCAGCAGCCCGATGAAGGCTAGCGCTGCCTACGAGCAGTACTTC.